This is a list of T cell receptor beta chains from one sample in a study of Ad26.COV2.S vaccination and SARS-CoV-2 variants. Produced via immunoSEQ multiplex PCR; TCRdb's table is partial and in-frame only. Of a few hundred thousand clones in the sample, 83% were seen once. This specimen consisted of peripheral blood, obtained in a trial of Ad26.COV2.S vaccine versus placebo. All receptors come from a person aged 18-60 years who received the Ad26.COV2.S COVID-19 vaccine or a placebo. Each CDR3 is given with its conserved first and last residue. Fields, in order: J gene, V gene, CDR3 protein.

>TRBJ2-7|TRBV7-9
CASSLRLGRGGEQYF
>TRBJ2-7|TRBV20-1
CSVPGVEQYF
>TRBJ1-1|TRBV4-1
CASSQLPLGRTEAFF
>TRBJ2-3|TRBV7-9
CASSVQGGTDTQYF
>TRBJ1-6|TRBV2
CASSEYGRSPLHF
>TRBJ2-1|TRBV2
CASRGLAGDNEQFF
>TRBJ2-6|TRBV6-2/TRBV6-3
CASSPPRRTLNPGANVLTF
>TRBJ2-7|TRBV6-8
CASSSPDRGGYEQYF
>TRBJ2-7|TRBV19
CASSIGVSSYEQYF
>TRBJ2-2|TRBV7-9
CASRDRGRESTGELFF
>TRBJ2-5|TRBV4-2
CASSLEEVAGKTQYF
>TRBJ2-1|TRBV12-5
CASGLELAKAYNEQFF
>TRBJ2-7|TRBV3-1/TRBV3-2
CASSHKKFYEQYF
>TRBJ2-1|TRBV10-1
CAPEGRGAHNEQFF
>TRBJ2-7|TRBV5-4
CASSLDQGTYEQYF
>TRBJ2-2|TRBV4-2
CASSQRSGGAGTGELFF
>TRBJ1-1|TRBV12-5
CASGPRDRPNTEAFF
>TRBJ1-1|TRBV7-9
CASSPAGQVEAFF
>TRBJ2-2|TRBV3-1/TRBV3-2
CASSPRMGLAGATGELFF
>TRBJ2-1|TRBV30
CAWSSGSGYNEQFF